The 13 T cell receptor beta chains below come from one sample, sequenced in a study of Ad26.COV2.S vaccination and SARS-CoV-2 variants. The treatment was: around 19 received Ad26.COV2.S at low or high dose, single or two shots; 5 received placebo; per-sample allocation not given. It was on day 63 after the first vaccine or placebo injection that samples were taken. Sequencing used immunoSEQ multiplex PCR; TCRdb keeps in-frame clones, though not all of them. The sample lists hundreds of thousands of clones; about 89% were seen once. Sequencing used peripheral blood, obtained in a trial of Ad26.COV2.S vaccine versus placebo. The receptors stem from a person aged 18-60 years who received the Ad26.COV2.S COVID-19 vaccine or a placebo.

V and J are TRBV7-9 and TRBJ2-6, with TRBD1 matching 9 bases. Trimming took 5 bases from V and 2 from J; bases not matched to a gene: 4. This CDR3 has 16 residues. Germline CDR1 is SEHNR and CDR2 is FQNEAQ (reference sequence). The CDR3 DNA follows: TGTGCCAGCAGCAAACAGGGGGCAACTGGGGCCAACGTCCTGACTTTC. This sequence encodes CASSKQGATGANVLTF. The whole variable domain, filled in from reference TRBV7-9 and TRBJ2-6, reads DTGVSQNPRHKITKRGQNVTFRCDPISEHNRLYWYRQTLGQGPEFLTYFQNEAQLEKSRLLSDRFSAERPKGSFSTLEIQRTEQGDSAMYLCASSKQGATGANVLTFGAGSRLTVL.

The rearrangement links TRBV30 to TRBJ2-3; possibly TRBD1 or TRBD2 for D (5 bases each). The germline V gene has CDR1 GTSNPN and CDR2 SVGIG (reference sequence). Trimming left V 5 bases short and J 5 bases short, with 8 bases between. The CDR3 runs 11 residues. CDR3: CAWGTGDTQYF. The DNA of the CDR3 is TGTGCCTGGGGGACGGGAGATACGCAGTATTTT.

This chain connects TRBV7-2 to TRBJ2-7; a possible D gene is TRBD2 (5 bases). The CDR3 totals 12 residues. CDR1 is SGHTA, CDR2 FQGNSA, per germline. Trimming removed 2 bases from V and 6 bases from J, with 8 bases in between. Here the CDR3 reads CASSLSGGEQYF. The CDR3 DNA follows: TGTGCCAGCAGCTTAAGCGGTGGCGAGCAGTACTTC.

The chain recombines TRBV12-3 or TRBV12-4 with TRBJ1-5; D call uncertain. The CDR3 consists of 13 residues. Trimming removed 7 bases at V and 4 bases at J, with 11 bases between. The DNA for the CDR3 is TGTGCCAGCACCTTGGGGATAAATCAGCCCCAGCATTTT. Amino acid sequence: CASTLGINQPQHF.

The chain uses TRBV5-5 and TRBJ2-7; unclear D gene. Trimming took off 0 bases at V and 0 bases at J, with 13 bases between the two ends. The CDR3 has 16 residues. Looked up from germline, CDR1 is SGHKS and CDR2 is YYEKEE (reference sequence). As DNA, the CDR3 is TGTGCCAGCAGCTTGGGGTGGGGATTAACCTCCTACGAGCAGTACTTC. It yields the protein CASSLGWGLTSYEQYF. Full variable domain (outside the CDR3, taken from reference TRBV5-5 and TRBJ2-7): DAGVTQSPTHLIKTRGQQVTLRCSPISGHKSVSWYQQVLGQGPQFIFQYYEKEERGRGNFPDRFSARQFPNYSSELNVNALLLGDSALYLCASSLGWGLTSYEQYFGPGTRLTVT.

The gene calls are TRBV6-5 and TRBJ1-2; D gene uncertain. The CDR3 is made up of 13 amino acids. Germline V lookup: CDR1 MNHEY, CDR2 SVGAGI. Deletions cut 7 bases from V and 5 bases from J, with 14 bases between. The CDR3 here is CASTYGWEYGYTF. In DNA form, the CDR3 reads TGTGCCAGCACCTACGGGTGGGAATATGGCTACACCTTC.

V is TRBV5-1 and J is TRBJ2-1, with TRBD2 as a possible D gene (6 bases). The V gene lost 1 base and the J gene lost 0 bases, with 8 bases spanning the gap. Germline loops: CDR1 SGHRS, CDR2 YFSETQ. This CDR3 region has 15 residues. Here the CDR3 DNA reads TGCGCCAGCAGCTTGAGGGGAGGCTCCTACAATGAGCAGTTCTTC. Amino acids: CASSLRGGSYNEQFF.

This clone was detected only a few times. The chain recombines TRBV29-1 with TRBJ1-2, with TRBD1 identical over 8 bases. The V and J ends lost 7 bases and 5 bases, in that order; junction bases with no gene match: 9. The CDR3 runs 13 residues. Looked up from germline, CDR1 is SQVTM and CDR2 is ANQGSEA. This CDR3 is CSAWTGSGYGYTF. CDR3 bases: TGCAGCGCCTGGACAGGGAGCGGATATGGCTACACCTTC. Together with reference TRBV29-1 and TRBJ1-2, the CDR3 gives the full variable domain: SAVISQKPSRDICQRGTSLTIQCQVDSQVTMMFWYRQQPGQSLTLIATANQGSEATYESGFVIDKFPISRPNLTFSTLTVSNMSPEDSSIYLCSAWTGSGYGYTFGSGTRLTVV.

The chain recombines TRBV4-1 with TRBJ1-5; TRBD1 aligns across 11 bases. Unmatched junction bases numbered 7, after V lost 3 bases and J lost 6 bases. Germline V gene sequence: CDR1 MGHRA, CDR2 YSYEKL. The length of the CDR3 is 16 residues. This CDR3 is CASSQWTGGAGQPQHF. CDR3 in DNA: TGCGCCAGCAGCCAGTGGACAGGGGGCGCGGGTCAGCCCCAGCATTTT.

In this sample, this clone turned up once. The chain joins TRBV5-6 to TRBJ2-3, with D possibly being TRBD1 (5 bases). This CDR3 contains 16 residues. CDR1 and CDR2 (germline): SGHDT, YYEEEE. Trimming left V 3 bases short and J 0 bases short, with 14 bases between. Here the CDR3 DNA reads TGTGCCAGCAGCTCAAGGACAACTCGGAGCACAGATACGCAGTATTTT. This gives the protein CASSSRTTRSTDTQYF. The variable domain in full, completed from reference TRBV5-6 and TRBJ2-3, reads DAGVTQSPTHLIKTRGQQVTLRCSPKSGHDTVSWYQQALGQGPQFIFQYYEEEERQRGNFPDRFSGHQFPNYSSELNVNALLLGDSALYLCASSSRTTRSTDTQYFGPGTRLTVL.

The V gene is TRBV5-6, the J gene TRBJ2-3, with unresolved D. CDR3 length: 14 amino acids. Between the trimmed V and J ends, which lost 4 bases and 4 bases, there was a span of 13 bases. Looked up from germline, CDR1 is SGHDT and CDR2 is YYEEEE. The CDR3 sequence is CASSPMGLADTQYF. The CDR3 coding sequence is TGTGCCAGCAGCCCTATGGGCCTCGCAGATACGCAGTATTTT.

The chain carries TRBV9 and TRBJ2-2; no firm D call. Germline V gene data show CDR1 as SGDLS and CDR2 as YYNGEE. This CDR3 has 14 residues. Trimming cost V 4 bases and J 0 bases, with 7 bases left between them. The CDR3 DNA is TGTGCCAGCAGCCCGAGCCCGAACACCGGGGAGCTGTTTTTT. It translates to CASSPSPNTGELFF.

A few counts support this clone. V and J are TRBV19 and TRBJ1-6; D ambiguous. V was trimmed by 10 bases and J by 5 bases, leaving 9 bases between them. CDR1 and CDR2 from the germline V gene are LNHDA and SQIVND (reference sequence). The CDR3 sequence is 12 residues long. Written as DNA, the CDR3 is TGTGCCACCAGGAGCAATAATTCACCCCTCCACTTT. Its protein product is CATRSNNSPLHF.